This T cell receptor (beta chain) was documented in a study of CD8 T cells in ankylosing spondylitis. Quantitative molecular-barcoded 5'-RACE generated the TCR beta libraries. MiXCR, run by TCRdb on the 5' RACE reads, gives a single entry per CDR3 protein. The table records 350,000 to 400,000 distinct CDR3 sequences, roughly 22% of them present only once. CDR3 length: 13 residues. Germline V gene lookup returns CDR1 LNHDA and CDR2 SQIVND (reference sequence). V was trimmed by 3 bases and J by 9 bases, leaving 12 bases between them. This clonotype has more than one count but fewer than ten. What it recognizes is unknown. Findings of the study overall: Disease-linked clones were found to be CD8+ and relatively rare in peripheral blood. According to the report, clones linked to the disease were significantly enriched in matched synovial fluid samples taken from ankylosing spondylitis patients.

This receptor was identified in a male donor with ankylosing spondylitis or in good health (not recorded which). The chain combines TRBV19 with TRBJ2-1; possibly TRBD1 for D (5 bases). The sample consisted of blood, either unsorted or a sorted T cell fraction (not recorded which). The CDR3 loop is CASSIRAQGEQFF. CDR3 in DNA: TGTGCCAGTAGTATCAGGGCCCAGGGTGAGCAGTTCTTC.